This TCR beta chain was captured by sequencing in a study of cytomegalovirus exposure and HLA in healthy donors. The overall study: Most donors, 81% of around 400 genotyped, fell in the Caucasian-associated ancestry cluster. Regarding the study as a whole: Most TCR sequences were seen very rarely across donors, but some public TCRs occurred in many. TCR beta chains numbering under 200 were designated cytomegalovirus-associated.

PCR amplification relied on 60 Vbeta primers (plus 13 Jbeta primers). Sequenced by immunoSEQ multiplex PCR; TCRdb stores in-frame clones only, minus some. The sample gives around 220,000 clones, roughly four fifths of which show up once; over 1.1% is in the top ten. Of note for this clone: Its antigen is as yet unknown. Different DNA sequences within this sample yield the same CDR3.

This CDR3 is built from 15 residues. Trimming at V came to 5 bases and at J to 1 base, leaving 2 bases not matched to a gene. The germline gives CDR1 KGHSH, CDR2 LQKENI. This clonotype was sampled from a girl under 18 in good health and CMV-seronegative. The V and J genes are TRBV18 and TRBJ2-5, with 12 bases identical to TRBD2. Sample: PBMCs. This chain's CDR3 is CASSSLAGGQETQYF. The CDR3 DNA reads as TGTGCCAGCTCATCACTAGCGGGGGGCCAAGAGACCCAGTACTTC.